What follows is one T cell receptor beta chain and its context. As originally analysed: Scientists estimated how many nucleated cells there were by amplifying reference gene primers. Data came from immunoSEQ multiplex PCR; TCRdb stores just in-frame clones and leaves some out. The V and J calls and clone size come from that table; D and trimming were worked out from the DNA. The data show approximately 170,000 clones, 75% to 85% seen once. This record belongs to a study of blood T cell repertoires in COVID-19. Across the study: Specimens from acute and convalescent COVID-19 originated in the United States, Italy and Spain.

The germline V and J ends were trimmed by 3 bases and 0 bases, with 6 bases remaining between them. This CDR3 has 13 amino acids. CDR1 is SGDLS and CDR2 is YYNGEE in the germline V gene. V is TRBV9 and J is TRBJ1-1; D gene uncertain. This clonotype originated in a man in his forties who had recovered from COVID-19. The source material was PBMCs or T cells enriched from blood (not recorded which). CDR3 coding DNA: TGTGCCAGCAGCGCCCAGATGAACACTGAAGCTTTCTTT. Its translation is CASSAQMNTEAFF.